The 23 T cell receptor beta chains below all came from one sample that was sequenced in a study of CD8 T cells in Susac syndrome. The RNA input was roughly 0.45 to 1 ug, and it was reverse transcribed with random hexamers. TCRdb used MiXCR to reprocess the immunoSEQ multiplex PCR reads, holding one entry per CDR3 protein. The sample includes about 140,000 distinct CDR3 sequences, approximately 95% seen only once; the top ten take 0.14%. The sequenced material came from CD4+ T cells from PBMCs. The source is a human donor with Susac syndrome.

The rearrangement uses TRBV11-1 and TRBJ1-2; the D gene is possibly TRBD1 (5 bases). The V gene's germline CDR1 is SGHAT and CDR2 FQDESV (reference sequence). Trimming took 1 base from V and 2 from J, leaving 17 bases between them. The CDR3 has 17 amino acids. CDR3 protein: CASSLEAGTSGNYGYTF. The CDR3 DNA is TGTGCCAGCAGCTTAGAGGCCGGGACCTCAGGGAACTATGGCTACACCTTC.

The chain recombines TRBV15 with TRBJ2-2; the match to TRBD1 covers 8 bases. The germline CDR1 and CDR2 sequences are LNHNV and YYDKDF (reference sequence). V lost 5 bases, J lost 7 bases, and 9 bases stayed unmatched. The CDR3 has 15 amino acids. CDR3 residues: CATSSMTGANGELFF. The CDR3 bases are TGTGCCACCAGCTCGATGACAGGGGCGAACGGGGAGCTGTTTTTT.

The chain uses TRBV20-1 and TRBJ1-2, with TRBD1 as a possible D gene (6 bases). Germline assignment: CDR1 DFQATT and CDR2 SNEGSKA (reference sequence). This CDR3 spans 11 amino acids. This CDR3 reads CNATRDRGYTF. The CDR3 DNA reads TGCAATGCCACCCGAGACAGGGGCTACACCTTC.

The rearrangement uses TRBV4-1 and TRBJ2-7; 12 nucleotides agree with TRBD1. CDR1 is MGHRA, CDR2 YSYEKL, per germline. The CDR3 contains 17 residues. Unmatched junction bases numbered 12, after V lost 3 bases and J lost 6 bases. The CDR3 coding sequence is TGCGCCAGCAGCCACTTTTACCGGGACAGGGGGCCGGGCGAGCAGTACTTC. It is translated as CASSHFYRDRGPGEQYF.

The chain carries TRBV6-5 and TRBJ1-4, with 10 positions matching TRBD1. V was clipped by 6 bases and J by 1 base; unmatched bases: 2. CDR1 and CDR2 (germline): MNHEY, SVGAGI. The CDR3 contains 15 residues. The CDR3 DNA follows: TGTGCCAGCAGGAGGGACAGGGGAACTAATGAAAAACTGTTTTTT. This codes for CASRRDRGTNEKLFF.

V usage is TRBV20-1 and J usage is TRBJ1-2, with no clear D. The CDR3 spans 10 residues. Germline V gene lookup returns CDR1 DFQATT and CDR2 SNEGSKA (reference sequence). V dropped 3 bases and J dropped 1 base, with 0 bases sitting between them. This CDR3 reads CSASNYGYTF. The CDR3 coding sequence is TGCAGTGCTAGTAACTATGGCTACACCTTC.

A single count supports this clonotype. The rearrangement links TRBV11-2 to TRBJ2-1; 9 bases line up with TRBD2. Germline V gives CDR1 SGHAT, CDR2 FQNNGV. CDR3 size: 15 residues. V trimming: 0 bases; J trimming: 4 bases; junction bases outside the gene matches: 1. The CDR3 loop is CASSLDLAGYNEQFF. CDR3 DNA sequence: TGTGCCAGCAGCTTAGACCTAGCGGGATACAATGAGCAGTTCTTC.

This chain uses TRBV20-1 with TRBJ2-1; the D gene is possibly TRBD2 (6 bases). This CDR3 has 15 residues. The germline V gene encodes CDR1 DFQATT and CDR2 SNEGSKA (reference sequence). Trimming took off 5 bases at V and 4 bases at J, with 18 bases between the two ends. The CDR3 spells CSAPKPGTGYNEQFF. The CDR3 DNA reads TGCAGTGCTCCGAAACCCGGGACTGGATACAATGAGCAGTTCTTC.

This rearrangement joins TRBV30 to TRBJ1-2, with D possibly being TRBD1 (5 bases). Trimming removed 3 bases from V and 8 bases from J, with 13 bases in between. This CDR3 spans 12 amino acids. The germline V gene encodes CDR1 GTSNPN and CDR2 SVGIG (reference sequence). This CDR3 is CAWSVGGLGYTF. Written as DNA, the CDR3 is TGTGCCTGGAGCGTGGGGGGTCTCGGCTACACCTTC.

The chain has TRBV5-1 and TRBJ2-2, with TRBD1 matching 8 bases. The CDR3 is 15 amino acids. J gave up 4 bases and V 3 bases, and 5 bases lay outside the gene matches. CDR1 is SGHRS and CDR2 is YFSETQ in the germline V gene. CDR3 sequence reads: CASSSDRVTTGELFF. The CDR3 DNA reads TGCGCCAGCAGCTCGGACAGGGTAACCACCGGGGAGCTGTTTTTT.

V usage is TRBV9 and J usage is TRBJ1-5; D is ambiguous. Germline V gives CDR1 SGDLS, CDR2 YYNGEE. Between the trimmed V and J ends, which lost 3 bases and 14 bases, there was a span of 6 bases. CDR3 length equals 9 residues. CDR3 bases: TGTGCCAGCAGCGCGGAAGAGCATTTT. It specifies CASSAEEHF.

The CDR3 loop is CAAIEIWGRQETQYF. Written as DNA, the CDR3 is TGTGCCGCCATAGAGATCTGGGGACGGCAAGAGACCCAGTACTTC. The V gene is TRBV21-1, the J gene TRBJ2-5; TRBD1 was called by the table and not checked on the DNA. TRBV21-1 constitutes a pseudogene. CDR3 length equals 15 residues.

The chain is built from TRBV7-9 and TRBJ2-3; the match to TRBD2 covers 8 bases. The V gene end was trimmed by 2 bases and the J gene end by 4 bases; junction bases not matched to a gene: 8. This CDR3 contains 16 residues. Germline V CDR1 and CDR2: SEHNR, FQNEAQ (reference sequence). CDR3 loop: CASSLTRLARPDTQYF. In DNA form, the CDR3 reads TGTGCCAGCAGCTTAACGCGACTAGCGAGGCCAGATACGCAGTATTTT. The full variable domain, rest sourced from reference TRBV7-9 and TRBJ2-3, is DTGVSQNPRHKITKRGQNVTFRCDPISEHNRLYWYRQTLGQGPEFLTYFQNEAQLEKSRLLSDRFSAERPKGSFSTLEIQRTEQGDSAMYLCASSLTRLARPDTQYFGPGTRLTVL.

This clonotype was found once. The chain links TRBV15 to TRBJ2-1; D ambiguous. The V end was cut by 2 bases, the J end by 2 bases, with 10 bases between. CDR3 length: 15 amino acids. The germline V gene encodes CDR1 LNHNV and CDR2 YYDKDF (reference sequence). CDR3 residues: CATSRYGQTYNEQFF. The CDR3 coding sequence is TGTGCCACCAGCAGATATGGGCAGACCTACAATGAGCAGTTCTTC.

The chain employs TRBV13 and TRBJ1-6; 9 nucleotides match TRBD1. Germline V gene lookup returns CDR1 PRHDT and CDR2 FYEKMQ (reference sequence). The CDR3 totals 14 residues. V dropped 5 bases and J dropped 7; count of bases not matched to a gene: 3. Here the CDR3 DNA reads TGTGCCAGCAGCCGGGACAGGGTCAATTCACCCCTCCACTTT. Its protein is CASSRDRVNSPLHF.

This chain uses TRBV20-1 with TRBJ1-1; perhaps TRBD1 as D (5 bases). V shed 6 bases and J shed 1 base, with 9 bases lying between them. Germline CDR1 and CDR2: DFQATT and SNEGSKA (reference sequence). This CDR3 comprises 12 residues. The CDR3 here is CSAGGGNTEAFF. DNA for the CDR3: TGCAGTGCCGGGGGGGGGAACACTGAAGCTTTCTTT.

V gene TRBV5-1 combines with J gene TRBJ2-1; D possibly corresponds to TRBD2 (6 bases). From germline, CDR1 is SGHRS and CDR2 YFSETQ. The CDR3 consists of 15 residues. V was trimmed by 5 bases and J by 4 bases, leaving 16 bases between them. The CDR3: CASSLLAELYNEQFF. As DNA, the CDR3 is TGCGCCAGCAGTTTGTTAGCGGAGCTGTACAATGAGCAGTTCTTC.

This chain uses TRBV5-1 with TRBJ2-7, with 7 positions matching TRBD2. This CDR3 spans 17 amino acids. CDR1 and CDR2 (germline): SGHRS, YFSETQ. The V gene end was trimmed by 0 bases and the J gene end by 2 bases; junction bases not matched to a gene: 11. CDR3: CASSLGAAGVSPYEQYF. CDR3 in DNA: TGCGCCAGCAGCTTGGGTGCTGCGGGGGTTTCTCCCTACGAGCAGTACTTC.

This clonotype has only one observation. V and J are TRBV7-9 and TRBJ2-7; unclear D gene. Germline V CDR1 and CDR2: SEHNR, FQNEAQ (reference sequence). This CDR3 contains 13 residues. V lost 3 bases and J 5 bases, leaving 11 bases between the germline ends. CDR3 sequence: CASSFSQANEQYF. As DNA, the CDR3 is TGTGCCAGCAGCTTCTCACAAGCGAACGAGCAGTACTTC.

The rearrangement uses TRBV19 and TRBJ1-5; 11 bases are a match to TRBD1. The CDR3 extends over 15 amino acids. Trimming cost V 6 bases and J 6 bases; bases outside gene matches: 7. From germline, CDR1 is LNHDA and CDR2 SQIVND (reference sequence). This CDR3 is CASRRTGGGGQPQHF. The CDR3 region has the DNA TGTGCCAGTAGGCGGACAGGGGGCGGAGGTCAGCCCCAGCATTTT.

The chain uses TRBV12-3 or TRBV12-4 and TRBJ2-7, with D maybe TRBD1 (6 bases). Trimming cost V 6 bases and J 9 bases, with 12 bases left between them. The CDR3 is 11 amino acids. CDR3 nucleotides: TGTGCCAGCAGCGACAGGTCTGGGCAGTACTTC. This translates into CASSDRSGQYF.

For the CDR3, the DNA is TGTGCCAGCAGCTTGTTACAGGGGGACCTGTACAATGAGCAGTTCTTC. Translated, it gives CASSLLQGDLYNEQFF. The chain links TRBV7-9 to TRBJ2-1; 8 bases line up with TRBD1. The CDR3 runs 16 residues. The V gene's germline CDR1 is SEHNR and CDR2 FQNEAQ (reference sequence). With V trimmed by 3 bases and J by 4 bases, 8 bases remained unmatched.

DNA of the CDR3: TGTGCCAGCACCCCTGCCGGGGGTGATTCACCCCTCCACTTT. It encodes CASTPAGGDSPLHF. The V call is TRBV27, the J call TRBJ1-6; TRBD1 is a possible D gene (5 bases). There are 14 residues in the CDR3. Trimming cost V 7 bases and J 8 bases, with 15 bases left between them. Germline V gene lookup returns CDR1 MNHEY and CDR2 SMNVEV (reference sequence).